This section outlines one T cell receptor beta chain sequence together with its context. Participants' own reports of clinical history determined their cohort assignment. V was clipped by 5 bases and J by 7 bases, with 9 bases between them. CDR3 length: 12 amino acids. CDR1 and CDR2 from the germline V gene are LNHNV and YYDKDF (reference sequence). In the source study's methods: For nucleated cells, counts were estimated from reference gene primer amplification. Here immunoSEQ multiplex PCR was the method, and the copy in TCRdb shows in-frame clones only, minus some. The V and J calls and clone size come from that table; D and trimming were worked out from the DNA. This table holds around 280,000 clones, around 91% found once. The entry originates in a study of blood T cell repertoires in COVID-19. Across the whole study: Specimens from acute and convalescent COVID-19 originated in the United States, Italy and Spain. Sample material is recorded as cDNA or gDNA derived from T cells, B-cell-depleted T cells, or PBMCs.

Sequencing was performed on PBMCs or T cells enriched from blood (not recorded which). This TCR was recovered from a woman younger than 35 with acute COVID-19. The chain employs TRBV15 and TRBJ1-5, with D maybe TRBD1 (6 bases). This chain's CDR3 is CATSPQGQPQHF. CDR3 coding DNA: TGTGCCACCAGCCCACAGGGACAGCCCCAGCATTTT.